The sequence of this T cell receptor beta chain was determined in a study of T cells in Graves' hyperthyroidism and ophthalmopathy. Amplified TCR beta CDR3 regions came from RNA transcripts. The study used the HTBI primer set for a first-round RT-PCR of the TCR CDR3. From the multiplex PCR reads, TCRdb called clonotypes with MiXCR, one entry per CDR3 protein. Of 450,000 to 700,000 distinct CDR3 sequences listed, about 43% are singletons. Germline V gene data show CDR1 as MGHRA and CDR2 as YSYEKL. V lost 3 bases and J lost 14; bases outside the gene matches: 8. This CDR3 spans 15 amino acids. Source material: peripheral blood or thyroid tissue (not recorded which). The J gene is TRBJ1-6, the V gene TRBV4-1; TRBD1 matches at 12 bases. The TCR originated in an adult woman with Graves' disease, either hyperthyroidism or ophthalmopathy (not recorded which). The chain's CDR3 is CASSQGQGAKSALHF. The CDR3 DNA is TGCGCCAGCAGCCAGGGACAGGGGGCGAAATCAGCCCTCCACTTT.